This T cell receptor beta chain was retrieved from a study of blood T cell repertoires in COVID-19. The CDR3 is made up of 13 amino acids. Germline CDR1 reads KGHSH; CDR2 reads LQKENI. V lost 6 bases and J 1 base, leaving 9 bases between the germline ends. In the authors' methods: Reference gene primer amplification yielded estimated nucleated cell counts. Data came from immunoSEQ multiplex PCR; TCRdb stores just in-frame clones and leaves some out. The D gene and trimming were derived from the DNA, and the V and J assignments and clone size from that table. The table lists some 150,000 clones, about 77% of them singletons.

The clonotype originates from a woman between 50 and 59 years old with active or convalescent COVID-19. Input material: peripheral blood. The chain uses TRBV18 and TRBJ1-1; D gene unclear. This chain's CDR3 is CASSPGWNTEAFF. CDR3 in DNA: TGTGCCAGCTCTCCCGGTTGGAACACTGAAGCTTTCTTT. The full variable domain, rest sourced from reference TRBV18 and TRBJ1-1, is NAGVMQNPRHLVRRRGQEARLRCSPMKGHSHVYWYRQLPEEGLKFMVYLQKENIIDESGMPKERFSAEFPKEGPSILRIQQVVRGDSAAYFCASSPGWNTEAFFGQGTRLTVV.